The 32 T cell receptor beta chains listed next were all sequenced from one sample in a study of cytomegalovirus exposure and HLA in healthy donors (dated by TCRdb to 2015 to 2018). The library came from the immunoSEQ multiplex PCR assay. For the multiplex PCR, a mixture combining 60 forward primers for TCR Vbeta segments and 13 reverse primers for TCR Jbeta segments was used. TCRdb's version of the immuneACCESS table is confined to in-frame rearrangements and falls short of the full clone set. An unresolved V gene accounts for under half of the shortfall where checked; the remainder is of unknown origin. In all, the sample holds about 130,000 clones, and roughly 80% of those were seen once. The ten largest clones add up to just over 2.5% of the sample. The sequenced material came from PBMCs. Receptors were obtained from a man aged 25-40 years in good health and CMV-seronegative.

The J gene is TRBJ2-7, the V gene TRBV27, with D tentatively TRBD1 (5 bases). The V end was cut by 3 bases, the J end by 5 bases, with 11 bases between. The CDR3 has 13 amino acids. Germline V lookup: CDR1 MNHEY, CDR2 SMNVEV (reference sequence). The CDR3 coding sequence is TGTGCCAGCAGTTTTACAGGTTACCACGAGCAGTACTTC. Protein: CASSFTGYHEQYF.

This chain connects TRBV18 to TRBJ2-1; 10 positions agree with TRBD2. Germline CDR1 and CDR2: KGHSH and LQKENI. This CDR3 has 15 residues. The trim removed 3 bases at V and 6 bases at J, leaving 5 bases unmatched. CDR3 loop: CASSPTSGSSNEQFF. The CDR3 region has the DNA TGTGCCAGCTCACCGACTAGCGGGTCGAGCAATGAGCAGTTCTTC.

The sample holds a few counts of this clone. The chain couples TRBV5-1 to TRBJ2-7; 9 positions agree with TRBD2. V trimming: 6 bases; J trimming: 4 bases; junction bases outside the gene matches: 8. Germline-derived CDR1 and CDR2 are SGHRS and YFSETQ. The CDR3 runs 14 residues. This CDR3 is CASKDLAGHYEQYF. CDR3 coding DNA: TGCGCCAGCAAAGACCTAGCGGGGCATTACGAGCAGTACTTC.

The chain is built from TRBV6-5 and TRBJ2-1; 8 nucleotides line up with TRBD2. Germline assignment: CDR1 MNHEY and CDR2 SVGAGI. Germline trimming cut 2 bases from V and 4 bases from J; bases unmatched to any gene: 7. The length of the CDR3 is 16 residues. In DNA, the CDR3 is TGTGCCAGCAGTTACAGCCAGCGGGGGATTTACAATGAGCAGTTCTTC. Protein: CASSYSQRGIYNEQFF.

The CDR3 loop reads CSVEASGRIRQYF. The CDR3 DNA is TGCAGCGTTGAGGCTAGCGGGAGGATACGACAGTACTTC. The chain joins TRBV29-1 to TRBJ2-7; TRBD2 aligns across 11 bases. Germline V gene lookup returns CDR1 SQVTM and CDR2 ANQGSEA. V lost 3 bases and J lost 10; bases outside the gene matches: 8. The CDR3 loop spans 13 amino acids.

CDR3: CASSEGSAGGSGNTIYF. The CDR3 DNA reads TGTGCCAGCAGTGAAGGGTCTGCAGGGGGCTCAGGAAACACCATATATTTT. The V and J genes are TRBV6-1 and TRBJ1-3; 8 positions match TRBD1. CDR1 and CDR2 from the germline V gene are MNHNS and SASEGT. The CDR3 sequence is 17 residues long. The J segment lost 4 bases and the V segment lost 1 base, leaving 9 bases of the junction unmatched.

This chain uses TRBV28 with TRBJ1-2; 7 bases fit TRBD1. This CDR3 region has 16 residues. Germline V lookup: CDR1 MDHEN, CDR2 SYDVKM. The junction had 10 bases not matched to a gene; V was cut back by 6 bases and J by 0 bases. The CDR3 loop is CASRRDRVTANYGYTF. The CDR3 DNA is TGTGCCAGCAGACGAGACAGGGTGACGGCTAACTATGGCTACACCTTC.

The chain employs TRBV6-5 and TRBJ2-3; D perhaps matches TRBD2 (7 bases). CDR3 length: 15 residues. CDR1 is MNHEY, CDR2 SVGAGI, per germline. Trimming took 2 bases from V and 2 from J, leaving 11 bases between them. Here the CDR3 reads CASSYGGGLTDTQYF. DNA of the CDR3: TGTGCCAGCAGTTACGGCGGGGGCCTCACAGATACGCAGTATTTT.

This clone was counted at least ten times. J is TRBJ2-1 and V is TRBV4-2; TRBD2 is a possible D gene (5 bases). Germline CDR1 is LGHNA and CDR2 is YNFKEQ. Deletions cut 2 bases from V and 0 bases from J, with 14 bases between. The CDR3 covers 17 residues. CDR3 residues: CASSQYTGLYSYNEQFF. The CDR3 DNA is TGTGCCAGCAGCCAATACACCGGACTGTACTCCTACAATGAGCAGTTCTTC.

On this clone: Sequence at one end of the junction differs from germline and may be a read error. The rearrangement links TRBV7-9 to TRBJ2-7, with D perhaps TRBD2 (5 bases). CDR3 length: 18 amino acids. The germline V gene encodes CDR1 SEHNR and CDR2 FQNEAQ (reference sequence). DNA for the CDR3: TGTTCCAGCAGCTTACCCGGGATGATGGGGAGTGTCTCCTACGAGCAGTACTTC. Its translation: CSSSLPGMMGSVSYEQYF.

The chain has TRBV28 and TRBJ2-7, with unresolved D. Germline V gene lookup returns CDR1 MDHEN and CDR2 SYDVKM. V gave up 5 bases and J gave up 0 bases, with 17 bases separating them. This CDR3 has 16 residues. CDR3 coding DNA: TGTGCCAGCAGTACCGGTGCAGTGACTTTCTCCTACGAGCAGTACTTC. Translated, it gives CASSTGAVTFSYEQYF.

This clone came up once. The genes are TRBV9 and TRBJ2-3; TRBD2 matches 8 bases. The CDR3 contains 15 residues. The germline CDR1 and CDR2 sequences are SGDLS and YYNGEE. V trimming: 4 bases; J trimming: 1 base; junction bases outside the gene matches: 5. The CDR3 region has the DNA TGTGCCAGCAGCCCGGGGGGGAGTGGCACAGATACGCAGTATTTT. The encoded protein is CASSPGGSGTDTQYF.

The V call is TRBV5-1, the J call TRBJ2-1; D is unclear. CDR3 length: 16 residues. Germline lookup yields CDR1 SGHRS and CDR2 YFSETQ. The V gene lost 0 bases and the J gene lost 0 bases, with 10 bases spanning the gap. DNA for the CDR3: TGCGCCAGCAGCTTGGCCCCGCCTAGCTCCTACAATGAGCAGTTCTTC. Its translation is CASSLAPPSSYNEQFF. Combining the CDR3 with reference TRBV5-1 and TRBJ2-1 gives the whole variable domain KAGVTQTPRYLIKTRGQQVTLSCSPISGHRSVSWYQQTPGQGLQFLFEYFSETQRNKGNFPGRFSGRQFSNSRSEMNVSTLELGDSALYLCASSLAPPSSYNEQFFGPGTRLTVL.

The chain has TRBV2 and TRBJ2-1; 11 nucleotides align to TRBD2. Germline CDR1 is SNHLY and CDR2 is FYNNEI. Losses at the gene ends were 2 bases for V and 8 bases for J; bases not matched to a gene: 8. The CDR3 sequence is 16 residues long. CDR3 sequence (DNA): TGTGCCAGCAGTGAATGGTTTAGCGGGAGGGTCCATGAGCAGTTCTTC. It translates to CASSEWFSGRVHEQFF. Full variable domain (rest looked up from reference TRBV2 and TRBJ2-1): EPEVTQTPSHQVTQMGQEVILRCVPISNHLYFYWYRQILGQKVEFLVSFYNNEISEKSEIFDDQFSVERPDGSNFTLKIRSTKLEDSAMYFCASSEWFSGRVHEQFFGPGTRLTVL.

The J gene is TRBJ2-2, the V gene TRBV7-7; no firm D call. Trimming removed 7 bases from V and 0 bases from J, with 24 bases in between. The CDR3 is 19 amino acids. Germline CDR1 reads SSHAT; CDR2 reads FNYEAQ (reference sequence). DNA of the CDR3: TGTGCCAGCACGAAAACCCCCCCTAGTGACCTGGCGAACACCGGGGAGCTGTTTTTT. It yields the protein CASTKTPPSDLANTGELFF.

In this sample, this clone turned up a few times. This sequence joins TRBV19 and TRBJ2-7, with 7 bases lining up with TRBD2. Trimming removed 3 bases from V and 3 bases from J; junction bases left unmatched: 17. CDR3 size: 18 residues. CDR1 and CDR2 from the germline V gene are LNHDA and SQIVND (reference sequence). The CDR3 nucleotides read TGTGCCAGTAGTATCGGAGGCGGGACCGGGACTATCAACTACGAGCAGTACTTC. Translated, it gives CASSIGGGTGTINYEQYF.

This clone occurred a few times. The V call is TRBV10-1, the J call TRBJ2-2, with 8 bases fitting TRBD1. Germline CDR1 and CDR2: WNHNN and SYGVQD (reference sequence). CDR3 length: 15 amino acids. The V gene end was trimmed by 0 bases and the J gene end by 3 bases; junction bases not matched to a gene: 0. The CDR3 DNA reads TGCGCCAGCAGTGAGTCGACAGGGGACACCGGGGAGCTGTTTTTT. It codes for CASSESTGDTGELFF.

The genes are TRBV4-1 and TRBJ2-3, with D perhaps matching TRBD2 (6 bases). CDR1 MGHRA and CDR2 YSYEKL come from the germline V gene. The CDR3 spans 16 residues. V was cut by 3 bases and J by 1 base, with 14 bases left in between. CDR3 coding DNA: TGCGCCAGCAGCCAGCCCCGGGAGACCCGCACAGATACGCAGTATTTT. Translation gives CASSQPRETRTDTQYF.

The chain links TRBV21-1 to TRBJ1-2; no DNA check was done on the table's D call, TRBD1. TRBV21-1 is a documented pseudogene. The CDR3 extends over 14 amino acids. The CDR3 bases are TGTGCCAGCAGCAAAGGAGACCTCAGGGGTGGCTACACCTTC. It codes for CASSKGDLRGGYTF.

V usage is TRBV27 and J usage is TRBJ1-5; D call uncertain. V lost 0 bases and J lost 6, with 12 bases in between. Germline V gene lookup returns CDR1 MNHEY and CDR2 SMNVEV (reference sequence). The CDR3 runs to 15 residues. CDR3 in amino acids: CASSLSSGFSQPQHF. Here the CDR3 DNA reads TGTGCCAGCAGTTTATCTTCCGGGTTTAGTCAGCCCCAGCATTTT.

The chain has TRBV28 and TRBJ1-2; D ambiguous. Germline loops: CDR1 MDHEN, CDR2 SYDVKM. The CDR3 is 15 residues long. Trimming left V 2 bases short and J 0 bases short, with 10 bases between. The CDR3 nucleotides read TGTGCCAGCAGTTTAAGAACACCGCCTAACTATGGCTACACCTTC. Translated, it gives CASSLRTPPNYGYTF.

The chain combines TRBV5-5 with TRBJ1-4; the D is unclear. Per the germline V gene, CDR1 is SGHKS and CDR2 is YYEKEE (reference sequence). This CDR3 has 14 residues. The V and J ends lost 5 bases and 7 bases respectively, with 15 bases between them. The CDR3 is CASRLPGGREKLFF. CDR3 bases: TGTGCCAGCAGACTCCCGGGAGGGCGTGAAAAACTGTTTTTT.

This clone was recorded only once. The chain joins TRBV7-6 to TRBJ2-5; 10 bases match TRBD2. Near its end, the DNA agrees better with TRBJ2-7, so the J call may be wrong. This CDR3 is built from 15 residues. Germline V gene lookup returns CDR1 SGHVS and CDR2 FNYEAQ. CDR3 sequence reads: CASSLEASGRYEQYF. The CDR3 region has the DNA TGTGCCAGCAGCTTAGAGGCTAGCGGGAGATACGAGCAGTACTTC.

This clone came up a few times. The chain links TRBV14 to TRBJ1-6; 9 bases fit TRBD1. Germline-derived CDR1 and CDR2 are SGHDN and FVKESK. The junction had 17 bases not matched to a gene; V was cut back by 0 bases and J by 2 bases. CDR3 length: 22 amino acids. CDR3 in DNA: TGTGCCAGCAGCCAAGATAAGCTAGTTTGGGACAGGGTTACGCCCTATAATTCACCCCTCCACTTT. This encodes CASSQDKLVWDRVTPYNSPLHF.

The V call is TRBV28, the J call TRBJ2-5; the D gene is possibly TRBD2 (5 bases). Germline V gene lookup returns CDR1 MDHEN and CDR2 SYDVKM. The CDR3 is 12 amino acids. V was clipped by 8 bases and J by 4 bases, with 11 bases between them. The CDR3 DNA follows: TGTGCCAGCTTCCGTGCGGGAGAGACCCAGTACTTC. As protein: CASFRAGETQYF.

This sequence joins TRBV7-9 and TRBJ1-1, with D perhaps TRBD1 (6 bases). The CDR3 is 15 residues long. Germline V CDR1 and CDR2: SEHNR, FQNEAQ (reference sequence). For the CDR3, the DNA is TGTTCCTCCCAGCTCGGTCAGGGGTTTGACACTGAAGCTTTCTTT. As protein: CSSQLGQGFDTEAFF.

The chain has TRBV28 and TRBJ2-3; 10 bases align to TRBD2. The CDR3 extends over 14 amino acids. V gave up 10 bases and J gave up 7 bases; unmatched junction bases: 11. Germline-derived CDR1 and CDR2 are MDHEN and SYDVKM. As DNA, the CDR3 is TGTGCCATAGCTGGGCTAGCGGGAGTATATACGCAGTATTTT. Its translation is CAIAGLAGVYTQYF.

This clone occurred a few times. The rearrangement uses TRBV4-1 and TRBJ1-1; D is perhaps TRBD1 (6 bases). This CDR3 comprises 13 residues. Germline CDR1 MGHRA, CDR2 YSYEKL. Between the trimmed V and J ends, which lost 1 base and 6 bases, there was a span of 9 bases. The CDR3 is CASSQGRGSEAFF. As DNA, the CDR3 is TGCGCCAGCAGCCAAGGCAGGGGCTCTGAAGCTTTCTTT.

CDR3 residues: CASSLGLAGGVQFF. The CDR3 nucleotides read TGTGCCAGCAGCTTAGGACTAGCGGGAGGGGTGCAGTTCTTC. This chain uses TRBV11-3 with TRBJ2-1; TRBD2 aligns across 14 bases. Germline CDR1 and CDR2: SGHNT and YENEEA. The length of the CDR3 is 14 residues. V lost 1 base and J lost 12; bases outside the gene matches: 2.

The chain has TRBV19 and TRBJ2-7; 10 positions agree with TRBD1. The CDR3 consists of 13 residues. Losses at the gene ends were 6 bases for V and 4 bases for J; bases not matched to a gene: 3. CDR1 and CDR2 (germline): LNHDA, SQIVND (reference sequence). In DNA, the CDR3 is TGTGCCAGTAGGGGGACAGGGGCTTACGAGCAGTACTTC. This codes for CASRGTGAYEQYF.

The chain couples TRBV21-1 to TRBJ1-1. TRBV21-1 is marked as a pseudogene. This CDR3 contains 16 residues. CDR3 region: CASTQLVDLVNTEAFF. In nucleotides, the CDR3 is TGTGCCAGCACCCAATTAGTTGACTTGGTGAACACTGAAGCTTTCTTT.

In nucleotides, the CDR3 is TGTGCCAGTAGTACCCACAGGGTCCCCGGGGACGAGCAGTACTTC. This translates into CASSTHRVPGDEQYF. The genes are TRBV19 and TRBJ2-7, with D possibly matching TRBD1 (6 bases). Trimming removed 4 bases at V and 5 bases at J, with 18 bases between. The CDR3 spans 15 residues. Germline assignment: CDR1 LNHDA and CDR2 SQIVND (reference sequence).